The clone carrying this T cell receptor (beta chain) was found a few times. This record comes from a study of T cells in Graves' hyperthyroidism and ophthalmopathy. Amplification of TCR beta CDR3 regions used RNA as the template. The TCR CDR3 first-round RT-PCR relied on the HTBI primer set. TCRdb ran MiXCR on the multiplex PCR reads and lists one entry per CDR3 protein. Of more than 20,000 distinct CDR3 sequences listed, under 55% are singletons. The V end lost 10 bases, the J end lost 5 bases, and 17 bases lay between the germline ends. In germline, CDR1 is SNHLY, CDR2 FYNNEI. The CDR3 is made up of 14 amino acids.

Input material: blood. The gene calls are TRBV2 and TRBJ1-4; D might be TRBD1 (5 bases). This clonotype was sampled from a woman aged 40 to 55 with Graves' hyperthyroidism that later progressed to Graves' ophthalmopathy. This chain's CDR3 is CATNRGIGNEKLFF. For the CDR3, the DNA is TGTGCCACGAATAGGGGAATAGGGAATGAAAAACTGTTTTTT.